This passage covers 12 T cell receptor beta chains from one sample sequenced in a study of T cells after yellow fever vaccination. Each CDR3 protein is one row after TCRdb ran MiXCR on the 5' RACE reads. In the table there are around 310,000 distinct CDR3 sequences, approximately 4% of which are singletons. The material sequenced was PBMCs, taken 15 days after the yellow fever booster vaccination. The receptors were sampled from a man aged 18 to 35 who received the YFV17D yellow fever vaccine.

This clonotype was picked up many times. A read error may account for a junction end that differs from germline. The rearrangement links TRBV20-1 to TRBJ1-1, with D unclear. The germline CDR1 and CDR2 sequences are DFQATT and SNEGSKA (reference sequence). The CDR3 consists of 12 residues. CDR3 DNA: TGCAGGGCTACGCTCCCGGACCGCGAAGCTTTCTTT. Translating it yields CRATLPDREAFF.

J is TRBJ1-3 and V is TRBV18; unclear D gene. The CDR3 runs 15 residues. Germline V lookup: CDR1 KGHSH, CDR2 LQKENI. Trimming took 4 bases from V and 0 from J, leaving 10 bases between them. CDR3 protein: CASSREGHSGNTIYF. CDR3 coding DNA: TGTGCCAGCTCACGGGAAGGGCACTCTGGAAACACCATATATTTT.

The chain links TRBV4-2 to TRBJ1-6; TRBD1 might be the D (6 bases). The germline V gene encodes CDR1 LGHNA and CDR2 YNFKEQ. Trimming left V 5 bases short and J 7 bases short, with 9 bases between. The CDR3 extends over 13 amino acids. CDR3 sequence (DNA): TGTGCCAGCAGCGACACAGGGAATTCACCCCTCCACTTT. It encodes CASSDTGNSPLHF.

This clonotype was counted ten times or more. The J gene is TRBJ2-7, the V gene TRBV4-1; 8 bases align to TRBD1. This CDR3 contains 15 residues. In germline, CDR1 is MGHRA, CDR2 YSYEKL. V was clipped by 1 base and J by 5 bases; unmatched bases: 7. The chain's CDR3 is CASSQVGRGLDEQYF. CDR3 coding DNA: TGCGCCAGCAGCCAAGTAGGCAGGGGGCTGGACGAGCAGTACTTC.

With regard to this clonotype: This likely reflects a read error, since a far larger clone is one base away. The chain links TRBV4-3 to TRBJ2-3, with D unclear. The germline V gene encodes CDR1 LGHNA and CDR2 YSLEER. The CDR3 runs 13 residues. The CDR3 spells CASSLAGGDKQYF. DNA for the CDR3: TGCGCCAGCAGCCTCGCAGGTGGGGATAAGCAGTATTTT.

CDR3 in DNA: TGCAGTGCTAGTGAAACGCCCCGGACAGGTTCTCCCCTGGGCTATGGCTACACCTTC. This translates into CSASETPRTGSPLGYGYTF. The chain has TRBV20-1 and TRBJ1-2; 7 bases fit TRBD1. CDR3 size: 19 residues. V shed 3 bases and J 4 bases; nucleotides not matched to a gene: 23. Germline V CDR1 and CDR2: DFQATT, SNEGSKA (reference sequence).

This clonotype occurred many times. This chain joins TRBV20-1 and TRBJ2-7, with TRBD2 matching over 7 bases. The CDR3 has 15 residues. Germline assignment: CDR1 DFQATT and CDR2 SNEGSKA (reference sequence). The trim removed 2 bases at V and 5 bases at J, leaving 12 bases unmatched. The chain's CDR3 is CSARSASGLWNEQYF. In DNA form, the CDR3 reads TGCAGTGCTAGAAGCGCTAGCGGCTTATGGAACGAGCAGTACTTC.

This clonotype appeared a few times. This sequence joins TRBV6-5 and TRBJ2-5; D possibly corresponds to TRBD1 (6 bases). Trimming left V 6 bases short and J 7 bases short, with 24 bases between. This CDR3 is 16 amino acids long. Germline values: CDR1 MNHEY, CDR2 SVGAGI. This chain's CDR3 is CASSRDKTTQVGTQYF. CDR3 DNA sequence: TGTGCCAGCAGCCGGGACAAGACTACCCAGGTTGGGACCCAGTACTTC.

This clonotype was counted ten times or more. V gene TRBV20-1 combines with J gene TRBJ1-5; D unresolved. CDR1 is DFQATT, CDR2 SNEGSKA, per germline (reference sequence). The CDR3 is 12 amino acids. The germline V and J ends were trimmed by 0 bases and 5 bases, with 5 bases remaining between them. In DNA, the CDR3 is TGCAGTGCTAGAGATCCCCATCAGCCCCAGCATTTT. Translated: CSARDPHQPQHF.

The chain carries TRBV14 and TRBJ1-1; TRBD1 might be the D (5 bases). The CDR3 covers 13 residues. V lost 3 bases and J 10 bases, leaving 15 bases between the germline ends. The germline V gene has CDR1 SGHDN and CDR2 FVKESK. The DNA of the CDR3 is TGTGCCAGCAGCCAGGGGCTTGGGGAAGGAGCTTTCTTT. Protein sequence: CASSQGLGEGAFF.

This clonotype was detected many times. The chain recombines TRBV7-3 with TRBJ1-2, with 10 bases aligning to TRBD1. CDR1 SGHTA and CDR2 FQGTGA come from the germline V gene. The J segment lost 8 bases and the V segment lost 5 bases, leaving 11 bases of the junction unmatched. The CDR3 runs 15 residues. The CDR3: CASSIGTGERSGYTF. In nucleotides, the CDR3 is TGTGCCAGCAGCATAGGGACAGGGGAACGGAGCGGCTACACCTTC.

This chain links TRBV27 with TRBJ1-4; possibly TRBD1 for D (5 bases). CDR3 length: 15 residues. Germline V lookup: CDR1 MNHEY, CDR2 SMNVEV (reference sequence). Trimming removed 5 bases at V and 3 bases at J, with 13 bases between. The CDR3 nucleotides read TGTGCCAGCAGTCCCCGCCGGGGCTCTAATGAAAAACTGTTTTTT. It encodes CASSPRRGSNEKLFF.